Listed here are 6 T cell receptor beta chains from one sample, sequenced in a study of brain T cells in children with intractable seizures. Only in-frame clones appear in the TCRdb table, and some are missing; sequencing was by immunoSEQ multiplex PCR. The data contain about 80,000 clones, approximately 90% of them singletons. The starting material was peripheral blood, obtained at surgery. The receptors were gathered from a girl aged 2 to 9 with Rasmussen encephalitis and intractable seizures.

The chain joins TRBV11-3 to TRBJ1-1; a weak D match, TRBD1 (5 bases). There are 13 residues in the CDR3. Germline assignment: CDR1 SGHNT and CDR2 YENEEA. The V end was cut by 5 bases, the J end by 4 bases, with 11 bases between. CDR3: CASSREGSTEAFF. CDR3 nucleotide sequence: TGTGCCAGCAGCAGAGAGGGGAGCACTGAAGCTTTCTTT. Full variable domain (missing parts from reference TRBV11-3 and TRBJ1-1): EAGVVQSPRYKIIEKKQPVAFWCNPISGHNTLYWYLQNLGQGPELLIRYENEEAVDDSQLPKDRFSAERLKGVDSTLKIQPAELGDSAVYLCASSREGSTEAFFGQGTRLTVV.

The chain recombines TRBV5-5 with TRBJ1-2, with a tentative D call TRBD1 (5 bases). The CDR3 spans 13 residues. The germline V gene has CDR1 SGHKS and CDR2 YYEKEE (reference sequence). The ends were cut back, 1 base at V and 4 bases at J, with 8 bases in the middle. Here the CDR3 DNA reads TGTGCCAGCAGCTTGCGGCAGGGCTATGGCTACACCTTC. This encodes CASSLRQGYGYTF.

This chain joins TRBV2 and TRBJ1-5; D gene ambiguous. V lost 2 bases and J lost 9, with 8 bases in between. This CDR3 has 12 residues. Germline V CDR1 and CDR2: SNHLY, FYNNEI. The DNA for the CDR3 is TGTGCCAGCAGTGAAACCTGGGGGCCCCAGCATTTT. Protein: CASSETWGPQHF.

This chain uses TRBV19 with TRBJ2-7, with 9 bases that match TRBD1. Germline V gives CDR1 LNHDA, CDR2 SQIVND (reference sequence). CDR3 length equals 14 residues. V shed 3 bases, J shed 2 bases, and the junction held 2 bases outside the gene matches. The CDR3 loop is CASSIWTGAYEQYF. CDR3 sequence (DNA): TGTGCCAGTAGTATCTGGACAGGGGCCTACGAGCAGTACTTC.

The rearrangement uses TRBV30 and TRBJ1-6, with TRBD1 matching 8 bases. Germline CDR1 and CDR2: GTSNPN and SVGIG (reference sequence). The junction had 2 bases not matched to a gene; V was cut back by 4 bases and J by 6 bases. The CDR3 is 13 residues long. CDR3 DNA: TGTGCCTGGAAAGACAGGGGTAATTCACCCCTCCACTTT. Its protein product is CAWKDRGNSPLHF.

This clone was found once. The chain joins TRBV18 to TRBJ1-4, with D perhaps matching TRBD1 (5 bases). The CDR3 has 16 amino acids. Per the germline V gene, CDR1 is KGHSH and CDR2 is LQKENI. V lost 6 bases and J lost 3, with 17 bases in between. CDR3 sequence (DNA): TGTGCCAGCTCCCTGGACCCCACAGGAGCTAATGAAAAACTGTTTTTT. Translated, it gives CASSLDPTGANEKLFF.